The rows below give T cell receptor beta chains drawn from one sample of a study of blood T cells in healthy people across ages. TCRdb re-analysed the 5' RACE reads in MiXCR, keeping a single row per CDR3 protein. Seen here are hundreds of thousands of distinct CDR3 sequences, approximately 40% observed once, and the top ten hold roughly 30%. Sequencing was done on a sample of blood. The receptors derive from a man older than 75 in good health. CDR3s include the opening cysteine and the closing phenylalanine or tryptophan. A D gene is named only where the DNA matches it firmly. Clone size, where shown, is once, few, many, or a class for clones that have expanded.

D: TRBD1; size: few; V: TRBV24-1; J: TRBJ2-7; DNA: TGTGCCACCAGTGACCGGGACAGGGTCTCGAAGAACGAGCAGTACTTC; CDR3: CATSDRDRVSKNEQYF
D: -; size: few; V: TRBV19; J: TRBJ2-1; DNA: TGTGCCAGTAGTATAGGCCGAAACAATGAGCAGTTCTTC; CDR3: CASSIGRNNEQFF
D: -; size: -; V: TRBV18; J: TRBJ1-4; DNA: TGTGCCAGCTCACCTATCCCTCAAGTCGGTGAAAAACTGTTTTTT; CDR3: CASSPIPQVGEKLFF
D: -; size: once; V: TRBV7-2; J: TRBJ2-2; DNA: TGTGCCAGCAGCTTGGACAACTCGCGCGGGGAGCTGTTTTTT; CDR3: CASSLDNSRGELFF
D: -; size: -; V: TRBV18; J: TRBJ2-7; DNA: TGTGCCAGCTCAATTGGAGGAGACTCCATCTACGAGCAGTACTTC; CDR3: CASSIGGDSIYEQYF
D: -; size: few; V: TRBV28; J: TRBJ2-7; DNA: TGTGCCAGCAGTTACGGGGGAAACTACGAGCAGTACTTC; CDR3: CASSYGGNYEQYF
D: -; size: few; V: TRBV7-9; J: TRBJ1-1; DNA: TGTGCCAGCAGCCAAAGCGGGGGGACTGAAGCTTTCTTT; CDR3: CASSQSGGTEAFF
D: -; size: -; V: TRBV20-1; J: TRBJ1-1; DNA: TGCAGTGCTGCCGTCCAAGTGAACACTGAAGCTTTCTTT; CDR3: CSAAVQVNTEAFF
D: TRBD1; size: -; V: TRBV20-1; J: TRBJ1-2; DNA: TGCAGTGCTCCGGGACAGGGGTTTAGTGGCTACACCTTC; CDR3: CSAPGQGFSGYTF
D: TRBD2; size: -; V: TRBV7-2; J: TRBJ2-2; DNA: TGTGCCAGCGGGAGGACTAGCGGGAGTTACACCGGGGAGCTGTTTTTT; CDR3: CASGRTSGSYTGELFF
D: -; size: -; V: TRBV20-1; J: TRBJ2-4; DNA: TGCAGTGCTAGAGGAGACAGCATTCAGTACTTC; CDR3: CSARGDSIQYF
D: -; size: few; V: TRBV12-3/TRBV12-4; J: TRBJ2-7; DNA: TGTGCCAGCGAAAGAGGGCAGGGCTACGAGCAGTACTTC; CDR3: CASERGQGYEQYF
D: TRBD2; size: -; V: TRBV6-5; J: TRBJ2-5; DNA: TGTGCCAGCAGTTACTCGATGTTTGGAAACCTAGCGGGGGGATTTGAGACCCAGTACTTC; CDR3: CASSYSMFGNLAGGFETQYF
D: -; size: -; V: TRBV28; J: TRBJ2-4; DNA: TGTGCCAGCAGTAACAGGGCCTACATTCAGTACTTC; CDR3: CASSNRAYIQYF
D: -; size: -; V: TRBV7-2; J: TRBJ1-5; DNA: TGTGCCGGCAGCTTGAGGGGGGCGGGTTGGAGCAATCAGCCCCAGCATTTT; CDR3: CAGSLRGAGWSNQPQHF
D: TRBD1; size: few; V: TRBV29-1; J: TRBJ2-3; DNA: TGCAGCGTCGCAGGGGACAGCAACACAGATACGCAGTATTTT; CDR3: CSVAGDSNTDTQYF
D: -; size: -; V: TRBV7-9; J: TRBJ2-3; DNA: TGTGCCAGCAGCTTAAGCCAGGCGGGAGATACGCAGTATTTT; CDR3: CASSLSQAGDTQYF
D: -; size: few; V: TRBV18; J: TRBJ2-6; DNA: TGTGCCAGCTCACCCAGGGGTCGTGGGGCCAACGTCCTGACTTTC; CDR3: CASSPRGRGANVLTF
D: -; size: -; V: TRBV5-4; J: TRBJ2-3; DNA: TGTGCCAGCAGCTTGGAACGGACAGATACGCAGTATTTT; CDR3: CASSLERTDTQYF
D: -; size: few; V: TRBV24-1; J: TRBJ2-3; DNA: TGTGCCACCAGTGATGACTTAGCAGATACGCAGTATTTT; CDR3: CATSDDLADTQYF
D: -; size: -; V: TRBV4-3; J: TRBJ2-5; DNA: TGCGCCAGCAGCCAAGGATCGAGGGGGGCCGAGACCCAGTACTTC; CDR3: CASSQGSRGAETQYF
D: -; size: -; V: TRBV20-1; J: TRBJ2-5; DNA: TGCAGTGCTTCGCGCGGAAGAGGCATGGAGACCCAGTACTTC; CDR3: CSASRGRGMETQYF
D: TRBD1; size: -; V: TRBV5-5; J: TRBJ2-1; DNA: TGTGCCAGCAGCCCGGGGGGGTGGACAGGGGGTTACAATGAGCAGTTCTTC; CDR3: CASSPGGWTGGYNEQFF
D: -; size: few; V: TRBV20-1; J: TRBJ1-5; DNA: TGCAGTGCTATTGGGGTTAGCAATCAGCCCCAGCATTTT; CDR3: CSAIGVSNQPQHF
D: TRBD2; size: -; V: TRBV7-9; J: TRBJ2-1; DNA: TGTGCCAGCAGCTCGCGACTAGCGGGGGAATACAATGAGCAGTTCTTC; CDR3: CASSSRLAGEYNEQFF
D: -; size: -; V: TRBV28; J: TRBJ2-7; DNA: TGTGCCAGCAGTGCTGGTGGGATAAGGTACGAGCAGTACTTC; CDR3: CASSAGGIRYEQYF
D: -; size: few; V: TRBV29-1; J: TRBJ1-1; DNA: TGCAGCGTTGTATTACTTAACACTGAAGCTTTCTTT; CDR3: CSVVLLNTEAFF
D: -; size: -; V: TRBV7-6; J: TRBJ1-4; DNA: TGTGCCAGCACAGGACTCAGCAAGGGTATTGAAAAACTGTTTTTT; CDR3: CASTGLSKGIEKLFF
D: -; size: -; V: TRBV5-1; J: TRBJ2-5; DNA: TGCGCCCGCAGCTTGGAAGGGGTCGAGACCCAGTACTTC; CDR3: CARSLEGVETQYF
D: -; size: -; V: TRBV12-3/TRBV12-4; J: TRBJ2-6; DNA: TGTGCCAGCACAATGTCACTGGGGCAGGGGATTGACTATGGGGCCAACGTCCTGACTTTC; CDR3: CASTMSLGQGIDYGANVLTF
D: -; size: once; V: TRBV27; J: TRBJ2-7; DNA: TGTGCCAGCACTCCCTATAGTCCCCTCTACGAGCAGTACTTC; CDR3: CASTPYSPLYEQYF
D: -; size: -; V: TRBV12-3/TRBV12-4; J: TRBJ1-2; DNA: TGTGCCAGCAGCCGGACAAGGCGTGGGTATGGCTACACCTTC; CDR3: CASSRTRRGYGYTF
D: TRBD1; size: -; V: TRBV30; J: TRBJ1-1; DNA: TGTGCCTCCCCAGGACAGGGAGGGGTTGAAGCTTTCTTT; CDR3: CASPGQGGVEAFF
D: -; size: few; V: TRBV5-6; J: TRBJ2-6; DNA: TGTGCCAGCAGCTTGTATGGCCCTAGGGGGGCCAACGTCCTGACTTTC; CDR3: CASSLYGPRGANVLTF
D: TRBD1; size: -; V: TRBV6-5; J: TRBJ2-1; DNA: TGTGCCAGCAGTCCGGGACAGTTTGAATACAATGAGCAGTTCTTC; CDR3: CASSPGQFEYNEQFF
D: TRBD2; size: -; V: TRBV11-2; J: TRBJ2-1; DNA: TGTGCCAGCAGCTTAGATCAGGGACGGGGGGGCGTTGAGCAGTTCTTC; CDR3: CASSLDQGRGGVEQFF
D: -; size: many; V: TRBV5-1; J: TRBJ1-1; DNA: TGCGCCAGCAGCTTTGCCGACACCGAAGCTTTCTTT; CDR3: CASSFADTEAFF
D: TRBD2; size: -; V: TRBV6-2/TRBV6-3; J: TRBJ2-3; DNA: TGTGCCAGCATGGCTAGCGGGAGATCAGATACGCAGTATTTT; CDR3: CASMASGRSDTQYF
D: -; size: -; V: TRBV5-1; J: TRBJ2-1; DNA: TGCGCCAGCAGCTTGTCGGGGGCCTCATGGGTCAATGAGCAGTTCTTC; CDR3: CASSLSGASWVNEQFF
D: -; size: few; V: TRBV6-2/TRBV6-3; J: TRBJ2-3; DNA: TGTGCCAGCAACAGATTCCAGGCTACAGATACGCAGTATTTT; CDR3: CASNRFQATDTQYF
D: TRBD1; size: -; V: TRBV4-3; J: TRBJ2-1; DNA: TGCGCCAGCAGCCAAGACCCCGGACAGGGCGGGAATGAGCAGTTCTTC; CDR3: CASSQDPGQGGNEQFF
D: -; size: -; V: TRBV12-3/TRBV12-4; J: TRBJ2-3; DNA: TGTGCCAGCAGTTTTTCTAGTGATCACAGAGATACGCAGTATTTT; CDR3: CASSFSSDHRDTQYF
D: TRBD1; size: -; V: TRBV7-6; J: TRBJ2-7; DNA: TGTGCCAGCAGCTTAGGGTTAGCAGGGGGCGCCGAGCAGTACTTC; CDR3: CASSLGLAGGAEQYF
D: TRBD1; size: -; V: TRBV20-1; J: TRBJ1-6; DNA: TGCAGTGCTAGAGATCAGGCAGGGGGTTGGGATTCACCCCTCCACTTT; CDR3: CSARDQAGGWDSPLHF
D: TRBD1; size: many; V: TRBV20-1; J: TRBJ1-6; DNA: TGCAGTGCTAGAGATGGAAGGGACAGGGGCAATTCACCCCTCCACTTT; CDR3: CSARDGRDRGNSPLHF
D: TRBD2; size: -; V: TRBV3-1; J: TRBJ2-1; DNA: TGTGCCAGCAGTCGGTTAGGGACTAGCGGGAGAATAAATGAGCAGTTCTTC; CDR3: CASSRLGTSGRINEQFF
D: TRBD1; size: -; V: TRBV7-3; J: TRBJ2-5; DNA: TGTGCCAGCAGCCCCCTTCCCCCGAACAGGGGGCGGGTAGAGACCCAGTACTTC; CDR3: CASSPLPPNRGRVETQYF
D: TRBD2; size: -; V: TRBV7-2; J: TRBJ2-7; DNA: TGTGCCAGCAGGCGAGGGAGGGGCTCCTACGAGCAGTACTTC; CDR3: CASRRGRGSYEQYF
D: -; size: few; V: TRBV20-1; J: TRBJ2-7; DNA: TGCAGTGCTAGAGTGTTGCAGGGGGAGCAGTACTTC; CDR3: CSARVLQGEQYF
D: -; size: -; V: TRBV6-1; J: TRBJ1-1; DNA: TGTGCCACTACCCTCAGGGTGGTGTACACTGAAGCTTTCTTT; CDR3: CATTLRVVYTEAFF
D: -; size: -; V: TRBV7-9; J: TRBJ1-2; DNA: TGTGCCAGCAGCTTAAGTACAGGGAAGGATGGCTACACCTTC; CDR3: CASSLSTGKDGYTF